Shown below are 29 T cell receptor beta chains from a single sample sequenced in a study of blood T cell repertoires in COVID-19 (TCRdb year 2020). Library generation was performed with the immunoSEQ multiplex PCR assay. TCRdb re-hosts the immuneACCESS table, in-frame sequences only. Its copies lack some clones; in the studies checked, an unresolved V gene accounts for under half of them, and the cause for the rest is not known. The sample records 200,000 to 250,000 clones, about 91% of which are singletons. The ten largest clones add up to approximately 1.5% of the sample. The specimen sequenced was peripheral blood. Every receptor here comes from a man younger than 35 with active or convalescent COVID-19.

This clone was found a few times. The rearrangement uses TRBV3-1 (or the pseudogene TRBV3-2) and TRBJ1-2, with D maybe TRBD1 (6 bases). The CDR3 sequence is 13 residues long. Trimming removed 5 bases at V and 6 bases at J, with 13 bases between. Per germline, CDR1 LGHDT and CDR2 YNNKEL (reference sequence). As DNA, the CDR3 is TGTGCCAGCAGCGGCAGGGGTAGGCATGGCTACACCTTC. Translated, it gives CASSGRGRHGYTF.

The chain has TRBV7-6 and TRBJ2-1; perhaps TRBD2 as D (6 bases). With 1 base removed from V and 5 bases from J, the gap between germline ends came to 12 bases. The CDR3 length is 15 residues. Germline CDR1 and CDR2: SGHVS and FNYEAQ. The CDR3 here is CASSLGGIYNNEQFF. The CDR3 coding sequence is TGTGCCAGCAGCTTAGGCGGGATCTATAACAATGAGCAGTTCTTC. Filled out from reference TRBV7-6 and TRBJ2-1, the complete variable domain reads GAGVSQSPRYKVTKRGQDVALRCDPISGHVSLYWYRQALGQGPEFLTYFNYEAQQDKSGLPNDRFSAERPEGSISTLTIQRTEQRDSAMYRCASSLGGIYNNEQFFGPGTRLTVL.

The chain recombines TRBV6-5 with TRBJ2-2; 10 bases line up with TRBD1. Germline V CDR1 and CDR2: MNHEY, SVGAGI. V dropped 10 bases and J dropped 3; count of bases not matched to a gene: 2. The CDR3 is made up of 13 amino acids. CDR3 sequence reads: CATGQGYTGELFF. The CDR3 coding sequence is TGTGCCACGGGACAGGGGTACACCGGGGAGCTGTTTTTT.

V is TRBV11-2 and J is TRBJ2-7; possibly TRBD2 for D (6 bases). Trimming cost V 1 base and J 2 bases, with 9 bases left between them. From germline, CDR1 is SGHAT and CDR2 FQNNGV. This CDR3 contains 14 residues. CDR3 loop: CASSLGSGTYEQYF. In nucleotides, the CDR3 is TGTGCCAGCAGCTTAGGTAGCGGAACCTACGAGCAGTACTTC. Filled out from reference TRBV11-2 and TRBJ2-7, the complete variable domain reads EAGVAQSPRYKIIEKRQSVAFWCNPISGHATLYWYQQILGQGPKLLIQFQNNGVVDDSQLPKDRFSAERLKGVDSTLKIQPAKLEDSAVYLCASSLGSGTYEQYFGPGTRLTVT.

The chain carries TRBV19 and TRBJ2-7; D gene unclear. Germline V gene sequence: CDR1 LNHDA, CDR2 SQIVND (reference sequence). Trimming removed 0 bases from V and 7 bases from J, with 16 bases in between. The CDR3 is 15 residues long. CDR3 DNA sequence: TGTGCCAGTAGTATAGACGGTGACGGAGACTCGGAGCAGTACTTC. Translation: CASSIDGDGDSEQYF.

The chain has TRBV18 and TRBJ1-1; D is perhaps TRBD1 (5 bases). Per germline, CDR1 KGHSH and CDR2 LQKENI. CDR3 size: 16 residues. Trimming took off 1 base at V and 2 bases at J, with 14 bases between the two ends. In nucleotides, the CDR3 is TGTGCCAGCTCACCACTGCTAACAGGCACTAACACTGAAGCTTTCTTT. It is translated as CASSPLLTGTNTEAFF.

The CDR3 is CASSVETRGLNTEAFF. Written as DNA, the CDR3 is TGTGCCAGCAGTGTCGAAACCAGGGGGTTGAACACTGAAGCTTTCTTT. The J gene is TRBJ1-1, the V gene TRBV2; 7 positions match TRBD1. Germline assignment: CDR1 SNHLY and CDR2 FYNNEI. The CDR3 runs to 16 residues. Unmatched junction bases numbered 8, after V lost 4 bases and J lost 0 bases.

This clone was counted between two and nine times. This chain connects TRBV6-5 to TRBJ1-1; D unclear. This CDR3 region has 14 residues. Germline-derived CDR1 and CDR2 are MNHEY and SVGAGI. V lost 7 bases, J lost 4 bases, and 16 bases lay in between. The CDR3 sequence is CASKPVAGSTEAFF. The CDR3 nucleotides read TGTGCCAGCAAGCCGGTAGCGGGAAGCACTGAAGCTTTCTTT.

The rearrangement links TRBV6-5 to TRBJ2-3, with 7 nucleotides matching TRBD2. Germline loops: CDR1 MNHEY, CDR2 SVGAGI. This CDR3 contains 13 residues. V was clipped by 6 bases and J by 7 bases; unmatched bases: 7. The CDR3 bases are TGTGCCAGCAGACCCAGCGGGACTCATACGCAGTATTTT. Residues: CASRPSGTHTQYF.

The chain employs TRBV5-4 and TRBJ2-3; 8 bases fit TRBD2. Germline V gives CDR1 SGHNT, CDR2 YYREEE (reference sequence). The length of the CDR3 is 16 residues. With V trimmed by 4 bases and J by 4 bases, 11 bases remained unmatched. CDR3 DNA: TGTGCCAGCAGCATGACCAGCGGGAGCTCTCCAGATACGCAGTATTTT. Translation gives CASSMTSGSSPDTQYF.

The chain uses TRBV19 and TRBJ2-2, with 10 bases that match TRBD2. The trim removed 9 bases at V and 5 bases at J, leaving 12 bases unmatched. Germline loops: CDR1 LNHDA, CDR2 SQIVND (reference sequence). The CDR3 contains 16 residues. The CDR3 DNA sequence: TGTGCCAGCCACCTGTTCGGGACTAGCGCTACCGGGGAGCTGTTTTTT. Its protein product is CASHLFGTSATGELFF.

The chain employs TRBV3-1 (or the pseudogene TRBV3-2) and TRBJ2-4, with 11 bases aligning to TRBD1. Germline lookup yields CDR1 LGHDT and CDR2 YNNKEL (reference sequence). The V segment lost 4 bases and the J segment 12 bases; nucleotides outside the gene matches: 14. The CDR3 is made up of 16 amino acids. The CDR3 nucleotides read TGTGCCAGCAGCCGCGGGACAGGGGGTTTTCGTACGGGTCAGTACTTC. Amino acid sequence: CASSRGTGGFRTGQYF.

This clone was detected only once. V and J are TRBV11-2 and TRBJ2-1; D gene uncertain. V lost 6 bases and J 0 bases, leaving 6 bases between the germline ends. This CDR3 has 13 residues. Per germline, CDR1 SGHAT and CDR2 FQNNGV. CDR3 loop: CASSNSSYNEQFF. CDR3 nucleotides: TGTGCCAGCAGTAATAGCTCCTACAATGAGCAGTTCTTC.

This chain uses TRBV9 with TRBJ2-1; 12 bases are a match to TRBD2. This CDR3 spans 17 amino acids. Germline V CDR1 and CDR2: SGDLS, YYNGEE. The ends lost 0 bases at V and 9 bases at J; junction bases unmatched: 10. The CDR3 protein is CASSVVPSGRAASEQFF. Written as DNA, the CDR3 is TGTGCCAGCAGCGTAGTCCCTAGCGGGAGGGCCGCTTCTGAGCAGTTCTTC.

J is TRBJ2-7 and V is TRBV5-1; tentative D call: TRBD2 (6 bases). The CDR3 is made up of 15 amino acids. The germline V and J ends were trimmed by 5 bases and 3 bases, with 18 bases remaining between them. The germline V gene encodes CDR1 SGHRS and CDR2 YFSETQ. The CDR3: CASSLESGGNYEQYF. CDR3 DNA: TGCGCCAGCAGTCTTGAGTCGGGCGGGAACTACGAGCAGTACTTC. Full variable domain (rest looked up from reference TRBV5-1 and TRBJ2-7): KAGVTQTPRYLIKTRGQQVTLSCSPISGHRSVSWYQQTPGQGLQFLFEYFSETQRNKGNFPGRFSGRQFSNSRSEMNVSTLELGDSALYLCASSLESGGNYEQYFGPGTRLTVT.

The rearrangement links TRBV28 to TRBJ1-3, with a possible D match to TRBD1 (6 bases). Trimming shortened V by 5 bases and J by 3 bases, and 17 bases separated the two germline ends. Per germline, CDR1 MDHEN and CDR2 SYDVKM. The CDR3 is 16 amino acids. The CDR3 loop is CASSRGWGPLGNTIYF. CDR3 in DNA: TGTGCCAGCAGTCGCGGGTGGGGGCCTCTTGGAAACACCATATATTTT.

The V and J genes are TRBV6-4 and TRBJ2-3; weak D call: TRBD2 (6 bases). Germline CDR1 and CDR2: MRHNA and SNTAGT. The CDR3 sequence is 14 residues long. V was cut by 6 bases and J by 6 bases, with 16 bases left in between. CDR3 DNA: TGTGCCAGCAGCGGGACTGGGTCGTCGGATACGCAGTATTTT. Protein: CASSGTGSSDTQYF.

The chain combines TRBV11-2 with TRBJ1-5, with TRBD1 as a possible D gene (5 bases). The ends were cut back, 3 bases at V and 7 bases at J, with 13 bases in the middle. Germline CDR1 and CDR2: SGHAT and FQNNGV. This CDR3 region has 14 residues. CDR3 sequence (DNA): TGTGCCAGCAGCTTGGCCGGGGCGGGGCAGCCCCAGCATTTT. It yields the protein CASSLAGAGQPQHF. Based on the CDR3 plus reference TRBV11-2 and TRBJ1-5, the full variable domain is EAGVAQSPRYKIIEKRQSVAFWCNPISGHATLYWYQQILGQGPKLLIQFQNNGVVDDSQLPKDRFSAERLKGVDSTLKIQPAKLEDSAVYLCASSLAGAGQPQHFGDGTRLSIL.

This chain uses TRBV11-3 with TRBJ2-3; 14 bases align to TRBD2. Per the germline V gene, CDR1 is SGHNT and CDR2 is YENEEA. The CDR3 spans 17 residues. V lost 5 bases, J lost 3 bases, and 7 bases stayed unmatched. CDR3 coding DNA: TGTGCCAGCAGCACCCCTCGGACTAGCGGGAGGACAGATACGCAGTATTTT. Amino acid sequence: CASSTPRTSGRTDTQYF.

This clone was counted once. This chain connects TRBV10-3 to TRBJ2-1, with D perhaps TRBD2 (5 bases). From germline, CDR1 is ENHRY and CDR2 SYGVKD. This CDR3 is 16 amino acids long. V was cut by 2 bases and J by 0 bases, with 11 bases left in between. This CDR3 is CAISEVAGLSYNEQFF. Here the CDR3 DNA reads TGTGCCATCAGTGAGGTGGCGGGCCTCTCCTACAATGAGCAGTTCTTC.

The V gene is TRBV5-1, the J gene TRBJ2-7; 11 bases match TRBD2. The length of the CDR3 is 18 residues. CDR1 is SGHRS and CDR2 is YFSETQ in the germline V gene. Losses at the gene ends were 1 base for V and 0 bases for J; bases not matched to a gene: 9. The CDR3 here is CASSLLLASGRSSYEQYF. In nucleotides, the CDR3 is TGCGCCAGCAGCTTGTTGTTGGCTAGCGGGAGGAGCTCCTACGAGCAGTACTTC.

This chain links TRBV10-3 with TRBJ2-2; TRBD2 aligns across 10 bases. The CDR3 totals 15 residues. Germline lookup yields CDR1 ENHRY and CDR2 SYGVKD. The V and J ends lost 7 bases and 4 bases, in that order; junction bases with no gene match: 6. The CDR3 is CAITASGSFTGELFF. The CDR3, as DNA: TGTGCCATCACCGCTAGCGGGAGTTTCACCGGGGAGCTGTTTTTT.

The V call is TRBV18, the J call TRBJ2-1; TRBD1 might be the D (6 bases). Germline V gene lookup returns CDR1 KGHSH and CDR2 LQKENI. Trimming removed 3 bases from V and 5 bases from J, with 26 bases in between. This CDR3 spans 19 amino acids. As DNA, the CDR3 is TGTGCCAGCTCACCCAGTTTCCGGACAGACCCCGGGTTGGACAATGAGCAGTTCTTC. Its protein product is CASSPSFRTDPGLDNEQFF.

This clone was seen many times. The gene calls are TRBV7-7 and TRBJ2-1; TRBD2 agrees at 11 bases. The CDR3 consists of 15 residues. J was trimmed by 6 bases and V by 5 bases; bases with no gene match: 6. The germline V gene has CDR1 SSHAT and CDR2 FNYEAQ (reference sequence). The CDR3 region is CASSRTSGSGNEQFF. CDR3 bases: TGTGCCAGCAGCCGAACTAGCGGGAGTGGCAATGAGCAGTTCTTC.

The J gene is TRBJ2-7, the V gene TRBV3-1 (or the pseudogene TRBV3-2), with TRBD2 as a possible D gene (6 bases). The CDR3 runs 16 residues. Germline V gene lookup returns CDR1 LGHDT and CDR2 YNNKEL (reference sequence). The V and J ends lost 1 base and 1 base respectively, with 14 bases between them. CDR3: CASSQGVAVQSYEQYF. Written as DNA, the CDR3 is TGTGCCAGCAGCCAAGGGGTAGCGGTACAATCCTACGAGCAGTACTTC.

This clone was counted a single time. The V and J genes are TRBV11-2 and TRBJ1-3, with 10 bases lining up with TRBD1. The V segment lost 5 bases and the J segment 4 bases; nucleotides outside the gene matches: 11. Germline values: CDR1 SGHAT, CDR2 FQNNGV. The CDR3 spans 17 residues. The CDR3, as DNA: TGTGCCAGCAGCCGGAACGACAGGGGGCGAGAAGGAAACACCATATATTTT. Protein: CASSRNDRGREGNTIYF.

This rearrangement joins TRBV2 to TRBJ2-7, with 8 positions matching TRBD1. J was trimmed by 3 bases and V by 6 bases; bases with no gene match: 4. This CDR3 is 13 amino acids long. Germline CDR1 is SNHLY and CDR2 is FYNNEI. The CDR3 reads CASRTGQGYEQYF. The CDR3 region has the DNA TGTGCCAGCAGAACCGGACAGGGCTACGAGCAGTACTTC.

This clone has a single count. The V and J genes are TRBV18 and TRBJ1-1; D might be TRBD1 (5 bases). CDR1 KGHSH and CDR2 LQKENI come from the germline V gene. The V end was cut by 4 bases, the J end by 1 base, with 13 bases between. The CDR3 runs 15 residues. The CDR3 protein is CASSRGTQENTEAFF. The CDR3 DNA follows: TGTGCCAGCTCACGGGGGACTCAGGAGAACACTGAAGCTTTCTTT.

In its sample, this clone was seen a few times. The V call is TRBV15, the J call TRBJ2-1; D unclear. This CDR3 has 12 residues. Germline loops: CDR1 LNHNV, CDR2 YYDKDF (reference sequence). Trimming took off 3 bases at V and 8 bases at J, with 8 bases between the two ends. The CDR3 coding sequence is TGTGCCACCAGCAGTGAGAGGTATGAGCAGTTCTTC. Translated: CATSSERYEQFF.